The clone carrying this T cell receptor (beta chain) has only one observation. This specimen comes from a study of OX40 agonist ivuxolimab in advanced cancers. Data came from immunoSEQ multiplex PCR; TCRdb stores just in-frame clones and leaves some out. The sample includes 60,000 to 90,000 clones, 90% of them seen just once. The CDR3 is 14 residues long. The J segment lost 4 bases and the V segment lost 5 bases, leaving 2 bases of the junction unmatched. Germline lookup yields CDR1 SEHNR and CDR2 FQNEAQ (reference sequence). The chain carries TRBV7-9 and TRBJ2-3; the match to TRBD2 covers 11 bases. The TCR sequence derives from an adult with an advanced solid tumor such as melanoma, head and neck, liver or kidney cancer. Sequencing used CD4+ or CD8+ T cells sorted from blood, obtained in a trial of the OX40 agonist ivuxolimab. This chain's CDR3 is CASSPGLAADTQYF. The CDR3 DNA is TGTGCCAGCAGCCCGGGACTAGCGGCAGATACGCAGTATTTT.